The 12 T cell receptor beta chains listed next were all sequenced from one sample in a study of T-cell memory formation after mild COVID-19. TCRdb reprocessed the 5' RACE reads via MiXCR and lists one record per CDR3 protein. The top ten hold roughly 25% of the sample, which has under 350,000 distinct CDR3 sequences, 15% to 20% seen once. Sequencing was done on a sample of PBMCs or a T cell subset sorted from them (not recorded which). The receptor source for this set is a man aged 18 to 30 who had mild COVID-19 (a few samples of this study predate the infection). Cell type and time point are not known.

This clonotype was seen at least ten times. V is TRBV5-1 and J is TRBJ2-5; D ambiguous. From germline, CDR1 is SGHRS and CDR2 YFSETQ. The CDR3 totals 14 residues. With 5 bases removed from V and 5 bases from J, the gap between germline ends came to 16 bases. The CDR3 reads CASRSWGTGETQYF. CDR3 DNA: TGCGCCAGCAGGAGTTGGGGAACCGGGGAGACCCAGTACTTC.

The chain joins TRBV6-2 or TRBV6-3 to TRBJ2-7; D is possibly TRBD2 (6 bases). V was pared by 10 bases and J by 2 bases, with 15 bases between. Germline-derived CDR1 and CDR2 are MNHEY and SVGEGT. CDR3 length: 13 amino acids. The chain's CDR3 is CATTAGLAYEQYF. CDR3 DNA sequence: TGTGCCACCACGGCGGGGCTCGCCTACGAGCAGTACTTC.

This clonotype was seen more than once but under ten times. The rearrangement joins TRBV20-1 to TRBJ2-1; tentatively, D is TRBD1 (7 bases). V was pared by 6 bases and J by 10 bases, with 25 bases between. Germline values: CDR1 DFQATT, CDR2 SNEGSKA (reference sequence). The CDR3 loop spans 15 amino acids. The CDR3 nucleotides are TGCAGTGCACGACAGGGATCCTCGATGGAGGGGGAGCAGTTCTTC. Its protein product is CSARQGSSMEGEQFF.

This clonotype was recorded many times. The CDR3 nucleotides are TGTGCCAGCAGAGATAACAGGGGTAATGAAAAACTGTTTTTT. Translated, it gives CASRDNRGNEKLFF. The J gene is TRBJ1-4, the V gene TRBV7-9; TRBD1 aligns across 7 bases. This CDR3 spans 14 amino acids. Germline CDR1 and CDR2: SEHNR and FQNEAQ (reference sequence). V shed 6 bases and J 4 bases; nucleotides not matched to a gene: 5.

This clonotype was seen more than once but under ten times. The V and J genes are TRBV7-2 and TRBJ1-1; D remains ambiguous. V was trimmed by 1 base and J by 0 bases, leaving 15 bases between them. The germline V gene has CDR1 SGHTA and CDR2 FQGNSA. This CDR3 spans 17 amino acids. The CDR3 DNA sequence: TGTGCCAGCAGCTTAGGCGGTTTATCAGCTATGAACACTGAAGCTTTCTTT. Its translation: CASSLGGLSAMNTEAFF. The full variable domain, with the rest looked up from reference TRBV7-2 and TRBJ1-1, is GAGVSQSPSNKVTEKGKDVELRCDPISGHTALYWYRQSLGQGLEFLIYFQGNSAPDKSGLPSDRFSAERTGGSVSTLTIQRTQQEDSAVYLCASSLGGLSAMNTEAFFGQGTRLTVV.

This clonotype was counted only a few times. J is TRBJ2-7 and V is TRBV12-5; tentative D call: TRBD1 (5 bases). V lost 6 bases and J lost 0, with 12 bases in between. The CDR3 runs 14 residues. Germline V gives CDR1 LGHNT, CDR2 FRNRAP. The CDR3 DNA follows: TGTGCTAGTGGCAAAGACAGAGACTCCTACGAGCAGTACTTC. Translated: CASGKDRDSYEQYF.

This clonotype was counted many times. The CDR3 is CASSPVEQGARETQYF. Here the CDR3 DNA reads TGTGCCAGCTCACCAGTGGAACAGGGGGCGCGAGAGACCCAGTACTTC. The chain carries TRBV18 and TRBJ2-5, with 9 positions matching TRBD1. Trimming cost V 2 bases and J 4 bases; bases outside gene matches: 8. Germline V gives CDR1 KGHSH, CDR2 LQKENI. There are 16 residues in the CDR3. Looking up the rest from reference TRBV18 and TRBJ2-5 gives the full variable domain: NAGVMQNPRHLVRRRGQEARLRCSPMKGHSHVYWYRQLPEEGLKFMVYLQKENIIDESGMPKERFSAEFPKEGPSILRIQQVVRGDSAAYFCASSPVEQGARETQYFGPGTRLLVL.

This clonotype was counted between two and nine times. The gene calls are TRBV6-2 or TRBV6-3 and TRBJ1-5, with D perhaps TRBD1 (6 bases). In germline, CDR1 is MNHEY, CDR2 SVGEGT. This CDR3 spans 14 amino acids. V lost 6 bases to trimming and J lost 4 bases, with 13 bases between them. CDR3 sequence (DNA): TGTGCCAGCAGCCCCGACAGGTTAAATCAGCCCCAGCATTTT. Its protein is CASSPDRLNQPQHF.

The V and J genes are TRBV5-1 and TRBJ2-3, with 7 bases identical to TRBD1. This CDR3 has 14 amino acids. V lost 7 bases and J lost 2; bases outside the gene matches: 7. CDR1 and CDR2 from the germline V gene are SGHRS and YFSETQ. CDR3 coding DNA: TGCGCCAGCGGACCGGGACAGATCACAGATACGCAGTATTTT. Translated, it gives CASGPGQITDTQYF.

The chain is built from TRBV29-1 and TRBJ2-3; TRBD2 aligns across 11 bases. V was pared by 3 bases and J by 1 base, with 3 bases of the junction left unmatched. Germline V gene data show CDR1 as SQVTM and CDR2 as ANQGSEA. This CDR3 is 15 amino acids long. CDR3 in DNA: TGCAGCGTTGAGAAACTAGCGGGGGGCACAGATACGCAGTATTTT. This sequence encodes CSVEKLAGGTDTQYF.

This clonotype occurred a few times. This chain joins TRBV28 and TRBJ1-5; D is undetermined. The germline V gene has CDR1 MDHEN and CDR2 SYDVKM. V gave up 7 bases and J gave up 7 bases, with 11 bases separating them. The CDR3 loop spans 12 amino acids. The CDR3 spells CASTQYQQPQHF. CDR3 DNA sequence: TGTGCCAGCACCCAGTACCAGCAGCCCCAGCATTTT.

The chain recombines TRBV3-1 with TRBJ2-1, with 8 positions matching TRBD2. CDR3 size: 16 residues. Germline lookup yields CDR1 LGHDT and CDR2 YNNKEL (reference sequence). V was pared by 1 base and J by 5 bases, with 7 bases of the junction left unmatched. CDR3 DNA sequence: TGTGCCAGCAGCCAAGCCGTCGGGGGGGACCACAATGAGCAGTTCTTC. Translating it yields CASSQAVGGDHNEQFF.